The next 30 T cell receptor beta chains were all read from a single sample in a study of blood T cell repertoires in COVID-19. Assay: immunoSEQ multiplex PCR; the TCRdb copy retains only in-frame clones and omits some. The sample contains some 370,000 clones, roughly 89% of which appear only once. The sequenced sample consisted of peripheral blood. Source of these receptors: a young man with active or convalescent COVID-19.

The chain is built from TRBV11-3 and TRBJ2-2; 11 positions match TRBD1. The V and J ends lost 5 bases and 5 bases, in that order; junction bases with no gene match: 7. CDR1 is SGHNT, CDR2 YENEEA, per germline. CDR3 length: 16 residues. The CDR3 loop is CASSPRTGGYTGELFF. CDR3 DNA: TGTGCCAGCAGCCCCCGGACAGGGGGCTATACCGGGGAGCTGTTTTTT.

The rearrangement uses TRBV5-1 and TRBJ1-6, with 8 bases lining up with TRBD1. The CDR3 has 14 residues. V shed 3 bases and J 7 bases; nucleotides not matched to a gene: 3. Germline loops: CDR1 SGHRS, CDR2 YFSETQ. The CDR3 DNA is TGCGCCAGCAGCTCGGGACAGGAGAATTCACCCCTCCACTTT. This codes for CASSSGQENSPLHF.

This chain uses TRBV10-3 with TRBJ1-5; 12 bases line up with TRBD1. J gave up 6 bases and V 2 bases, and 11 bases lay outside the gene matches. Germline-derived CDR1 and CDR2 are ENHRY and SYGVKD. The CDR3 has 18 amino acids. The DNA for the CDR3 is TGTGCCATCAGTGAGCCCGGGACAGGGGGCTCGGCGGCTCAGCCCCAGCATTTT. Protein sequence: CAISEPGTGGSAAQPQHF.

This clone was recorded once. The CDR3 sequence: CSAGVRGVQYEQYF. CDR3 nucleotides: TGCAGTGCTGGTGTCCGGGGGGTTCAATACGAGCAGTACTTC. V usage is TRBV20-1 and J usage is TRBJ2-7; 7 bases fit TRBD2. Germline assignment: CDR1 DFQATT and CDR2 SNEGSKA (reference sequence). The CDR3 is made up of 14 amino acids. After removal of 5 bases from V and 4 bases from J, the junction contained 11 bases not matched to a gene.

The chain links TRBV19 to TRBJ2-1; 15 bases match TRBD2. V shed 3 bases, J shed 7 bases, and the junction held 7 bases outside the gene matches. The CDR3 consists of 17 residues. Germline CDR1 reads LNHDA; CDR2 reads SQIVND (reference sequence). The CDR3 loop is CASSMGEGTSGRNEQFF. DNA for the CDR3: TGTGCCAGTAGTATGGGGGAAGGGACTAGCGGGAGGAATGAGCAGTTCTTC.

A single count supports this clone. The chain links TRBV2 to TRBJ1-1; D perhaps matches TRBD1 (6 bases). The CDR3 has 13 residues. The germline V gene encodes CDR1 SNHLY and CDR2 FYNNEI. Trimming removed 11 bases from V and 4 bases from J, with 17 bases in between. CDR3 region: CAEKGGRGTEAFF. The CDR3, as DNA: TGTGCCGAAAAGGGGGGGCGGGGCACTGAAGCTTTCTTT.

This chain joins TRBV12-3 or TRBV12-4 and TRBJ1-2; D gene unclear. The CDR3 has 10 amino acids. Deletions cut 3 bases from V and 14 bases from J, with 10 bases between. CDR3 sequence (DNA): TGTGCCAGCAGTTTCCGGGTAATTACCTTC. It yields the protein CASSFRVITF.

The chain is built from TRBV27 and TRBJ2-5; a weak D match, TRBD2 (5 bases). The germline CDR1 and CDR2 sequences are MNHEY and SMNVEV (reference sequence). The V gene lost 8 bases and the J gene lost 5 bases, with 30 bases spanning the gap. The CDR3 is 18 amino acids. The CDR3 reads CASLRTGPAFSPGETQYF. The CDR3 coding sequence is TGTGCCAGCCTTCGGACTGGCCCGGCGTTCTCCCCGGGGGAGACCCAGTACTTC.

The sample holds one count of this clone. The chain links TRBV7-2 to TRBJ1-6; 8 bases agree with TRBD1. This CDR3 contains 17 residues. The V and J ends lost 1 base and 3 bases, in that order; junction bases with no gene match: 5. Germline CDR1 reads SGHTA; CDR2 reads FQGNSA. DNA for the CDR3: TGTGCCAGCAGCTTAGGACGACAGGGGATCTATAATTCACCCCTCCACTTT. Translation: CASSLGRQGIYNSPLHF.

The chain combines TRBV5-5 with TRBJ2-7; TRBD2 might be the D (6 bases). The CDR3 is made up of 16 amino acids. Germline lookup yields CDR1 SGHKS and CDR2 YYEKEE (reference sequence). V lost 0 bases and J lost 8, with 21 bases in between. The CDR3 reads CASSLGSGVEVTKQYF. The CDR3 nucleotides read TGTGCCAGCAGCTTGGGGTCGGGGGTTGAAGTGACAAAGCAGTACTTC.

This chain connects TRBV29-1 to TRBJ2-7; 11 bases fit TRBD2. Germline V gene data show CDR1 as SQVTM and CDR2 as ANQGSEA. Trimming took 7 bases from V and 5 from J; bases not matched to a gene: 10. This CDR3 has 14 amino acids. The CDR3 sequence is CSDATSGSSDEQYF. The CDR3 DNA is TGCAGCGACGCTACTAGCGGGAGTTCAGACGAGCAGTACTTC.

The chain has TRBV18 and TRBJ2-5; TRBD1 matches at 9 bases. The length of the CDR3 is 15 residues. After removal of 5 bases from V and 4 bases from J, the junction contained 8 bases not matched to a gene. Germline V lookup: CDR1 KGHSH, CDR2 LQKENI. CDR3 nucleotides: TGTGCCAGCTCATCGGGACAGGGTGGTAGAGAGACCCAGTACTTC. The encoded protein is CASSSGQGGRETQYF.

The genes are TRBV27 and TRBJ2-7; D is perhaps TRBD1 (5 bases). Germline-derived CDR1 and CDR2 are MNHEY and SMNVEV (reference sequence). Deletions cut 0 bases from V and 1 base from J, with 10 bases between. The CDR3 consists of 15 residues. The CDR3 region is CASSLSPGRSYEQYF. The CDR3 DNA sequence: TGTGCCAGCAGTTTATCTCCAGGGCGATCCTACGAGCAGTACTTC.

The table lists this clone with a count of one. V and J are TRBV27 and TRBJ2-1, with D unresolved. CDR3 length equals 12 residues. The germline gives CDR1 MNHEY, CDR2 SMNVEV (reference sequence). With 6 bases removed from V and 4 bases from J, the gap between germline ends came to 7 bases. The CDR3 is CASSRRYNEQFF. The CDR3 DNA sequence: TGTGCCAGCAGCCGTCGGTACAATGAGCAGTTCTTC.

The chain's CDR3 is CASSDSASGGARGTDTQYF. The CDR3 region has the DNA TGTGCCAGCAGTGACTCGGCTAGCGGGGGGGCCCGGGGAACAGATACGCAGTATTTT. The chain employs TRBV6-4 and TRBJ2-3, with 12 positions matching TRBD2. The ends lost 0 bases at V and 3 bases at J; junction bases unmatched: 10. This CDR3 has 19 amino acids. Germline CDR1 is MRHNA and CDR2 is SNTAGT.

Only one count was recorded for this clone. The chain joins TRBV20-1 to TRBJ1-2; D not resolved. Germline V CDR1 and CDR2: DFQATT, SNEGSKA (reference sequence). V was pared by 3 bases and J by 1 base, with 6 bases between. The CDR3 is made up of 12 amino acids. Here the CDR3 reads CSASLLNYGYTF. DNA for the CDR3: TGCAGTGCTAGTTTACTTAACTATGGCTACACCTTC.

A few counts support this clone. This sequence joins TRBV7-3 and TRBJ2-5; tentatively, D is TRBD2 (6 bases). Germline V lookup: CDR1 SGHTA, CDR2 FQGTGA. Trimming stripped 1 base from V and 1 base from J, with 10 bases between. The CDR3 has 15 amino acids. CDR3: CASSLIGGSQETQYF. The CDR3 region has the DNA TGTGCCAGCAGCTTAATCGGAGGGTCCCAAGAGACCCAGTACTTC.

CDR3 amino acids: CATQALSAGTYEQYF. For the CDR3, the DNA is TGTGCCACTCAAGCCCTTAGCGCCGGGACTTACGAGCAGTACTTC. The chain links TRBV28 to TRBJ2-7; D might be TRBD2 (6 bases). Trimming removed 10 bases at V and 4 bases at J, with 23 bases between. CDR1 and CDR2 from the germline V gene are MDHEN and SYDVKM. The CDR3 loop spans 15 amino acids.

The CDR3 reads CASSVDGGSHSQETQYF. CDR3 DNA sequence: TGTGCCAGCAGCGTAGACGGGGGTTCCCACTCACAAGAGACCCAGTACTTC. V usage is TRBV9 and J usage is TRBJ2-5; TRBD2 might be the D (6 bases). Germline CDR1 SGDLS, CDR2 YYNGEE. Between the trimmed V and J ends, which lost 0 bases and 2 bases, there was a span of 17 bases. The CDR3 loop spans 17 amino acids.

V is TRBV27 and J is TRBJ2-1, with D tentatively TRBD2 (5 bases). V shed 5 bases and J shed 1 base, with 12 bases lying between them. Germline loops: CDR1 MNHEY, CDR2 SMNVEV (reference sequence). This CDR3 contains 15 residues. For the CDR3, the DNA is TGTGCCAGCAGTATTCGTGGGAGTTCCTACAATGAGCAGTTCTTC. It translates to CASSIRGSSYNEQFF.

The gene calls are TRBV4-1 and TRBJ1-1; a possible D gene is TRBD1 (6 bases). Between the trimmed V and J ends, which lost 4 bases and 5 bases, there was a span of 17 bases. The CDR3 totals 15 residues. Germline V gene sequence: CDR1 MGHRA, CDR2 YSYEKL. The CDR3 is CASSLPTQGRTEAFF. As DNA, the CDR3 is TGCGCCAGCAGCCTCCCCACACAGGGAAGGACTGAAGCTTTCTTT.

The gene calls are TRBV7-3 and TRBJ2-1, with TRBD1 matching 10 bases. The CDR3 totals 16 residues. With 2 bases clipped from V and 3 bases from J, the junction kept 4 bases outside the gene matches. CDR1 and CDR2 (germline): SGHTA, FQGTGA. The CDR3 loop reads CASSLAGTGVYNEQFF. CDR3 DNA: TGTGCCAGCAGCTTAGCCGGGACAGGGGTCTACAATGAGCAGTTCTTC.

This clone was found once. The chain carries TRBV24-1 and TRBJ2-5, with 11 bases that match TRBD2. The V gene end was trimmed by 4 bases and the J gene end by 4 bases; junction bases not matched to a gene: 10. Looked up from germline, CDR1 is KGHDR and CDR2 is SFDVKD. This CDR3 is 17 amino acids long. The DNA of the CDR3 is TGTGCCACCAGTGAACCCCGAACTAGCGGGAGTTCAGAGACCCAGTACTTC. This sequence encodes CATSEPRTSGSSETQYF.

The chain uses TRBV11-2 and TRBJ1-2; 11 nucleotides align to TRBD1. J gave up 4 bases and V 4 bases, and 2 bases lay outside the gene matches. The CDR3 sequence is 14 residues long. CDR1 and CDR2 from the germline V gene are SGHAT and FQNNGV. The CDR3 region has the DNA TGTGCCAGCAGCTCAGGGACAGGGGGCTATGGCTACACCTTC. Its translation is CASSSGTGGYGYTF.

The chain uses TRBV7-9 and TRBJ2-1, with 7 positions matching TRBD1. Germline V gene sequence: CDR1 SEHNR, CDR2 FQNEAQ (reference sequence). The CDR3 spans 16 residues. The V segment lost 1 base and the J segment 0 bases; nucleotides outside the gene matches: 3. CDR3 region: CASSLGPGGSYNEQFF. The CDR3, as DNA: TGTGCCAGCAGCTTAGGCCCAGGGGGCTCCTACAATGAGCAGTTCTTC.

The rearrangement links TRBV18 to TRBJ1-4; possible D gene TRBD1, 6 bases. CDR1 and CDR2 (germline): KGHSH, LQKENI. V was clipped by 3 bases and J by 3 bases, with 11 bases between them. The CDR3 is made up of 15 amino acids. The CDR3 region is CASSPSTGPNEKLFF. The CDR3, as DNA: TGTGCCAGCTCACCGTCGACAGGCCCTAATGAAAAACTGTTTTTT.

The gene calls are TRBV19 and TRBJ1-5, with TRBD1 identical over 7 bases. Germline V gene lookup returns CDR1 LNHDA and CDR2 SQIVND (reference sequence). Germline trimming cut 1 base from V and 0 bases from J; bases unmatched to any gene: 3. The CDR3 is made up of 16 amino acids. The CDR3: CASSIVPGGSNQPQHF. The CDR3, as DNA: TGTGCCAGTAGTATAGTGCCAGGGGGTAGCAATCAGCCCCAGCATTTT.

The chain is built from TRBV28 and TRBJ1-2; D might be TRBD1 (5 bases). The germline V gene encodes CDR1 MDHEN and CDR2 SYDVKM. The CDR3 spans 15 residues. The V end was cut by 4 bases, the J end by 3 bases, with 15 bases between. CDR3 nucleotides: TGTGCCAGCAGTTCGCCGGGGGAGGTTGACTATGGCTACACCTTC. Residues: CASSSPGEVDYGYTF.

The V call is TRBV5-1, the J call TRBJ2-5; the D gene is possibly TRBD1 (5 bases). The germline gives CDR1 SGHRS, CDR2 YFSETQ. There are 14 residues in the CDR3. With 7 bases removed from V and 1 base from J, the gap between germline ends came to 14 bases. In nucleotides, the CDR3 is TGCGCCAGCTTTGGGGTTGGGGCCCAAGAGACCCAGTACTTC. This gives the protein CASFGVGAQETQYF.

V and J are TRBV7-2 and TRBJ2-7; possibly TRBD2 for D (5 bases). Germline assignment: CDR1 SGHTA and CDR2 FQGNSA. This CDR3 spans 13 amino acids. With 5 bases removed from V and 7 bases from J, the gap between germline ends came to 15 bases. As DNA, the CDR3 is TGTGCCAGCAGCGCTACGGACTCGGGGGAGCAGTACTTC. It is translated as CASSATDSGEQYF.